One sample yielded the 17 T cell receptor beta chains listed below, sequenced in a study of blood T cell repertoires in COVID-19. Assay used: immunoSEQ multiplex PCR; TCRdb lists only in-frame clones, some missing. The table has roughly 230,000 clones, about 91% seen once. Sequenced: peripheral blood. These receptors were taken from a woman between 35 and 50 years old who had recovered from COVID-19.

The gene calls are TRBV7-2 and TRBJ2-5; 10 nucleotides match TRBD1. This CDR3 comprises 15 residues. Germline V gene lookup returns CDR1 SGHTA and CDR2 FQGNSA. With V trimmed by 6 bases and J by 5 bases, 9 bases remained unmatched. CDR3 residues: CASSPRQGAIETQYF. The CDR3 DNA reads TGTGCCAGCAGTCCACGACAGGGGGCTATTGAGACCCAGTACTTC.

The chain employs TRBV10-1 and TRBJ2-1; TRBD2 matches at 12 bases. This CDR3 region has 15 residues. The V segment lost 0 bases and the J segment 10 bases; nucleotides outside the gene matches: 4. Germline CDR1 reads WNHNN; CDR2 reads SYGVQD (reference sequence). CDR3 residues: CASSESGLAGREQFF. For the CDR3, the DNA is TGCGCCAGCAGTGAGTCTGGACTAGCGGGACGGGAGCAGTTCTTC.

This clone appeared once. The V and J genes are TRBV6-4 and TRBJ2-2, with 9 bases matching TRBD2. The trim removed 2 bases at V and 6 bases at J, leaving 7 bases unmatched. This CDR3 has 16 amino acids. Germline V lookup: CDR1 MRHNA, CDR2 SNTAGT. The CDR3 region has the DNA TGTGCCAGCAGTGACACAGCGGGGGGAGTCGCCGGGGAGCTGTTTTTT. Translation: CASSDTAGGVAGELFF.

V usage is TRBV5-1 and J usage is TRBJ1-1; D gene ambiguous. Germline lookup yields CDR1 SGHRS and CDR2 YFSETQ. V lost 2 bases, J lost 2 bases, and 7 bases lay in between. The CDR3 consists of 13 residues. CDR3 in DNA: TGCGCCAGCAGCTTCAACAGCAACACTGAAGCTTTCTTT. The encoded protein is CASSFNSNTEAFF. Full variable domain (remainder filled in from reference TRBV5-1 and TRBJ1-1): KAGVTQTPRYLIKTRGQQVTLSCSPISGHRSVSWYQQTPGQGLQFLFEYFSETQRNKGNFPGRFSGRQFSNSRSEMNVSTLELGDSALYLCASSFNSNTEAFFGQGTRLTVV.

CDR3 in amino acids: CSVVTENTEAFF. The DNA for the CDR3 is TGCAGCGTTGTGACAGAGAACACTGAAGCTTTCTTT. The chain is built from TRBV29-1 and TRBJ1-1; possible D gene TRBD1, 5 bases. The CDR3 sequence is 12 residues long. Looked up from germline, CDR1 is SQVTM and CDR2 is ANQGSEA. V was shortened by 4 bases and J by 1 base, with 7 bases between the two germline ends.

The chain links TRBV11-2 to TRBJ2-7, with no clear D. CDR1 SGHAT and CDR2 FQNNGV come from the germline V gene. There are 14 residues in the CDR3. V was trimmed by 2 bases and J by 0 bases, leaving 8 bases between them. This CDR3 reads CASSLSRSSYEQYV. The CDR3 DNA sequence: TGTGCCAGCAGCTTAAGTAGGAGCTCCTACGAGCAGTACGTC.

The chain couples TRBV6-4 to TRBJ1-5, with D hard to call. The CDR3 is 16 amino acids. CDR1 is MRHNA and CDR2 is SNTAGT in the germline V gene. Trimming removed 0 bases from V and 6 bases from J, with 15 bases in between. DNA for the CDR3: TGTGCCAGCAGTGACTCAAACTCAAATTACAGTCAGCCCCAGCATTTT. Protein product: CASSDSNSNYSQPQHF.

CDR3 loop: CASSLRLFYEQYF. The CDR3 coding sequence is TGTGCCAGCAGTCTCAGACTGTTCTACGAGCAGTACTTC. The chain recombines TRBV6-6 with TRBJ2-7; D ambiguous. This CDR3 contains 13 residues. Germline V gene lookup returns CDR1 MNHNY and CDR2 SVGAGI (reference sequence). V was trimmed by 5 bases and J by 3 bases, leaving 11 bases between them.

This clone was found a few times. The rearrangement links TRBV12-3 or TRBV12-4 to TRBJ1-1; no clear D gene. V gave up 1 base and J gave up 5 bases, with 8 bases separating them. The CDR3 spans 13 residues. CDR3 coding DNA: TGTGCCAGCAGTTTAGGTTCGGGGACTGAAGCTTTCTTT. Its protein is CASSLGSGTEAFF.

The chain couples TRBV18 to TRBJ2-2; 7 bases map to TRBD2. The germline V gene encodes CDR1 KGHSH and CDR2 LQKENI. V was pared by 2 bases and J by 6 bases, with 9 bases of the junction left unmatched. The CDR3 totals 16 residues. The CDR3 bases are TGTGCCAGCTCACCAAATAGCGGGCTGTCATCCGGGGAGCTGTTTTTT. Encoded protein: CASSPNSGLSSGELFF.

The chain is built from TRBV12-3 or TRBV12-4 and TRBJ2-7, with a tentative D call TRBD1 (6 bases). The CDR3 contains 13 residues. V was trimmed by 4 bases and J by 4 bases, leaving 11 bases between them. This chain's CDR3 is CASSSGTPYEQYF. The CDR3 bases are TGTGCCAGCAGTTCAGGGACACCTTACGAGCAGTACTTC.

The gene calls are TRBV30 and TRBJ1-3; D is uncertain. Germline V lookup: CDR1 GTSNPN, CDR2 SVGIG (reference sequence). The CDR3 covers 16 residues. V was shortened by 0 bases and J by 3 bases, with 15 bases between the two germline ends. The CDR3 here is CAWSVPPGAFGNTIYF. CDR3 bases: TGTGCCTGGAGTGTACCCCCCGGAGCCTTTGGAAACACCATATATTTT.

The V and J genes are TRBV24-1 and TRBJ2-5; D is possibly TRBD1 (6 bases). Trimming pared 4 bases from V and 4 bases from J, leaving 15 bases between. This CDR3 comprises 15 residues. CDR1 is KGHDR and CDR2 is SFDVKD in the germline V gene. As DNA, the CDR3 is TGTGCCACCAGTGACCCGGGACGCAGGGGAGAGACCCAGTACTTC. Protein sequence: CATSDPGRRGETQYF.

V is TRBV18 and J is TRBJ1-4; D is undetermined. The CDR3 totals 15 residues. The V end was cut by 3 bases, the J end by 8 bases, with 16 bases between. Germline V gene data show CDR1 as KGHSH and CDR2 as LQKENI. As DNA, the CDR3 is TGTGCCAGCTCACCTACCGTTGGACCGGGGGAAAAACTGTTTTTT. Encoded protein: CASSPTVGPGEKLFF.

The chain couples TRBV28 to TRBJ1-2; D not resolved. CDR1 and CDR2 (germline): MDHEN, SYDVKM. V shed 5 bases and J shed 4 bases, with 8 bases lying between them. The length of the CDR3 is 12 residues. The CDR3 spells CASSEGFYGYTF. The CDR3 coding sequence is TGTGCCAGCAGTGAGGGCTTCTATGGCTACACCTTC.

The chain couples TRBV6-5 to TRBJ1-2; 9 bases are a match to TRBD1. The CDR3 is 14 residues long. Trimming removed 2 bases from V and 7 bases from J; junction bases left unmatched: 5. The germline CDR1 and CDR2 sequences are MNHEY and SVGAGI. CDR3 protein: CASSYGTGFGGYTF. DNA of the CDR3: TGTGCCAGCAGTTACGGGACAGGGTTTGGTGGCTACACCTTC.

The rearrangement uses TRBV25-1 and TRBJ1-2; D uncertain. This CDR3 has 15 residues. Germline V gene data show CDR1 as MGHDK and CDR2 as SYGVNS. V lost 0 bases to trimming and J lost 7 bases, with 15 bases between them. The CDR3 here is CASSEYARETVGYTF. CDR3 bases: TGTGCCAGCAGTGAATATGCCCGGGAGACGGTTGGCTACACCTTC.